The present entry profiles one TCR beta chain with its context. In the original processing: Using reference gene primer amplification, nucleated cell counts were estimated. This table comes from immunoSEQ multiplex PCR, and its TCRdb copy is limited to in-frame clones, with some not included. V and J calls plus clone size are reproduced from that table; the DNA served to infer D and trimming. Of approximately 16,000 clones in the sample, about 87% are singletons; the top ten hold around 10%. Germline V gene lookup returns CDR1 SNHLY and CDR2 FYNNEI. The CDR3 is made up of 12 amino acids. Trimming at V came to 7 bases and at J to 7 bases, leaving 7 bases not matched to a gene. This sample is drawn from a study of blood T cell repertoires in COVID-19. Across the study: Italy, Spain and the United States were the sources of the convalescent and acute COVID-19 samples. The analysed material was cDNA or gDNA that came from T cells, B-cell-depleted T cells, or PBMCs.

Sequences were obtained from peripheral blood. J is TRBJ2-7 and V is TRBV2; 7 bases align to TRBD1. The sequence was collected from a human donor in a cohort sampled during active COVID-19. CDR3 bases: TGTGCCAGCAAGACAGGGATTCGGGAGCAGTACTTC. This translates into CASKTGIREQYF.